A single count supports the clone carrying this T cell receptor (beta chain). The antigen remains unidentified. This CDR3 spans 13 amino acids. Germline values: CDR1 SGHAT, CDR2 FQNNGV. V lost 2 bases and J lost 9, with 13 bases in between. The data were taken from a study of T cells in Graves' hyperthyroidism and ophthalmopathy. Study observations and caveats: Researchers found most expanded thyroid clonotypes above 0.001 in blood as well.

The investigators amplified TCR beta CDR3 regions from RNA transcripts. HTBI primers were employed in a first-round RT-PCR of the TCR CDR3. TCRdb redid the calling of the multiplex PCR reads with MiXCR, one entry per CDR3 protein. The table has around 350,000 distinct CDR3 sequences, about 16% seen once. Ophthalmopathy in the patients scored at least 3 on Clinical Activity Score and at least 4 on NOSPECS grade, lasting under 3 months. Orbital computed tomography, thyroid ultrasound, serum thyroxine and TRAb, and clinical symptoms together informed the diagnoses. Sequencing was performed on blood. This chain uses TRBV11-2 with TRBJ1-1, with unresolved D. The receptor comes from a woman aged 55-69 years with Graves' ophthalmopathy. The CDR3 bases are TGTGCCAGCAGCTTAAATAAGGTGGGGAAAGCTTTCTTT. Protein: CASSLNKVGKAFF.